The clone carrying this T cell receptor beta chain was seen repeatedly, ten times or more. Its matching antigen is unknown. The data belong to a study of CD8 T cells in ankylosing spondylitis. Broader study findings: Researchers reportedly found disease-linked clones significantly enriched in matched ankylosing spondylitis synovial fluid. In synovial fluid and blood from reactive arthritis, some motif variants were previously reported. Researchers report that disease-linked clones proved CD8+ and relatively rare in peripheral blood. Ankylosing spondylitis blood appeared to carry a characteristic TCR beta motif of roughly eight highly homologous variants.

Making use of molecular barcodes, quantitative 5'-RACE generated TCR beta libraries. One entry per CDR3 protein results from TCRdb running MiXCR on the 5' RACE reads. The sample shows more than 650,000 distinct CDR3 sequences, over 9.5% of them seen only once. The CDR3 consists of 16 residues. Germline trimming cut 4 bases from V and 3 bases from J; bases unmatched to any gene: 8. Looked up from germline, CDR1 is WNHNN and CDR2 is SYGVQD (reference sequence). The origin of this receptor is a male donor with ankylosing spondylitis. The chain is built from TRBV10-1 and TRBJ2-2; 7 nucleotides agree with TRBD1. The sequencing input was blood, either unsorted or a sorted T cell fraction (not recorded which). DNA for the CDR3: TGCGCCAGCAGTGGCCCCGGGACAGCTTACACCGGGGAGCTGTTTTTT. This gives the protein CASSGPGTAYTGELFF.